Below are 12 T cell receptor beta chains sequenced from a single sample in a study of cytomegalovirus exposure and HLA in healthy donors. PCR employed 60 Vbeta and 13 Jbeta primers. TCRdb's table, derived via immunoSEQ multiplex PCR, lists solely in-frame clones and lacks some. The sample has about 120,000 clones, 81% seen once. Sequencing input: PBMCs. The receptors stem from a woman in her twenties or thirties in good health and CMV-seronegative.

The chain employs TRBV28 and TRBJ2-6; TRBD1 matches at 7 bases. The junction had 13 bases not matched to a gene; V was cut back by 9 bases and J by 5 bases. The CDR3 spans 16 residues. Per germline, CDR1 MDHEN and CDR2 SYDVKM. The CDR3: CASFGTGQRWANVLTF. In DNA form, the CDR3 reads TGTGCCAGTTTTGGAACGGGACAGCGTTGGGCCAACGTCCTGACTTTC.

The chain recombines TRBV25-1 with TRBJ1-2; D is uncertain. The CDR3 totals 15 residues. CDR1 is MGHDK, CDR2 SYGVNS, per germline. V was clipped by 10 bases and J by 7 bases, with 25 bases between them. CDR3 sequence: CATRGETLITGGYTF. The CDR3 coding sequence is TGTGCCACCCGAGGCGAGACTTTGATCACGGGTGGCTACACCTTC.

The V call is TRBV21-1, the J call TRBJ2-7; TRBD1, the table's D call, was not compared with the DNA. TRBV21-1 is recorded as a pseudogene. The CDR3 is made up of 13 amino acids. DNA of the CDR3: TGTGCCAGCAGCTTTCCCGACACCTACGAGCAGTACTTC. It yields the protein CASSFPDTYEQYF.

This clone was detected a few times. The V gene is TRBV4-1, the J gene TRBJ1-5; 7 positions agree with TRBD1. The CDR3 length is 16 residues. CDR1 and CDR2 from the germline V gene are MGHRA and YSYEKL. V shed 0 bases and J 5 bases; nucleotides not matched to a gene: 7. The CDR3 loop reads CASSQEEWQGDQPQHF. DNA of the CDR3: TGCGCCAGCAGCCAAGAGGAGTGGCAGGGGGATCAGCCCCAGCATTTT.

The V call is TRBV2, the J call TRBJ2-1; 11 bases match TRBD2. Germline V CDR1 and CDR2: SNHLY, FYNNEI. The CDR3 length is 17 residues. Trimming at V came to 5 bases and at J to 4 bases, leaving 10 bases not matched to a gene. The CDR3 region is CASSLAGGPGVYNEQFF. CDR3 in DNA: TGTGCCAGCAGTTTAGCGGGAGGGCCCGGTGTGTACAATGAGCAGTTCTTC.

The J gene is TRBJ2-3, the V gene TRBV27; 9 nucleotides line up with TRBD2. The CDR3 is made up of 16 amino acids. Germline CDR1 MNHEY, CDR2 SMNVEV (reference sequence). V shed 6 bases, J shed 4 bases, and the junction held 11 bases outside the gene matches. The CDR3 DNA reads as TGTGCCAGCAGCCCGCTTAAGGGCGGGAGGGCAGATACGCAGTATTTT. Translation gives CASSPLKGGRADTQYF.

This clone was counted a few times. The chain employs TRBV11-2 and TRBJ2-7; D remains ambiguous. Germline-derived CDR1 and CDR2 are SGHAT and FQNNGV. The CDR3 runs 15 residues. V lost 9 bases and J lost 4, with 22 bases in between. CDR3 region: CASFFKQKAAYEQYF. The CDR3 DNA is TGTGCCAGTTTTTTCAAGCAGAAGGCGGCATACGAGCAGTACTTC.

The rearrangement links TRBV5-1 to TRBJ1-1, with no clear D. The CDR3 runs to 13 residues. V was cut by 7 bases and J by 0 bases, with 10 bases left in between. Germline-derived CDR1 and CDR2 are SGHRS and YFSETQ. CDR3 loop: CASHSLLNTEAFF. The DNA for the CDR3 is TGCGCCAGCCACAGCCTATTGAACACTGAAGCTTTCTTT.

The V call is TRBV13, the J call TRBJ2-2; D call uncertain. The CDR3 loop spans 17 amino acids. The V and J ends lost 2 bases and 3 bases respectively, with 16 bases between them. Germline V lookup: CDR1 PRHDT, CDR2 FYEKMQ (reference sequence). The CDR3 region has the DNA TGTGCCAGCAGCTTATCGTTTGATAGTTCGGACACCGGGGAGCTGTTTTTT. This codes for CASSLSFDSSDTGELFF.

CDR3 residues: CASSQNEQFF. Written as DNA, the CDR3 is TGTGCCAGCAGCCAAAATGAGCAGTTCTTC. The chain uses TRBV11-2 and TRBJ2-1; D uncertain. Germline V gene lookup returns CDR1 SGHAT and CDR2 FQNNGV. This CDR3 has 10 amino acids. Trimming cost V 5 bases and J 7 bases, with 3 bases left between them. Full variable domain (remainder filled in from reference TRBV11-2 and TRBJ2-1): EAGVAQSPRYKIIEKRQSVAFWCNPISGHATLYWYQQILGQGPKLLIQFQNNGVVDDSQLPKDRFSAERLKGVDSTLKIQPAKLEDSAVYLCASSQNEQFFGPGTRLTVL.

This clone occurred a few times. The rearrangement joins TRBV7-2 to TRBJ2-1; 8 bases are a match to TRBD2. After removal of 1 base from V and 6 bases from J, the junction contained 14 bases not matched to a gene. The germline gives CDR1 SGHTA, CDR2 FQGNSA. The length of the CDR3 is 18 residues. CDR3 loop: CASSLGGRSGSGGNEQFF. The CDR3 coding sequence is TGTGCCAGCAGCTTAGGAGGTAGGAGCGGGAGTGGAGGCAATGAGCAGTTCTTC.

The rearrangement links TRBV13 to TRBJ2-5, with TRBD1 matching over 7 bases. The J call is uncertain, as TRBJ2-7 better fits the DNA end. CDR3 length: 15 residues. Germline V CDR1 and CDR2: PRHDT, FYEKMQ (reference sequence). CDR3 residues: CASSLGEQGNHEQYF. CDR3 coding DNA: TGTGCCAGCAGCTTAGGGGAACAGGGGAACCACGAGCAGTACTTC.